A selection of T cell receptor beta chains follows, all from one sample in a study of blood T cells in healthy people across ages. TCRdb reanalysed the 5' RACE reads using MiXCR and keeps one entry per CDR3 protein. Among 700,000 to 900,000 distinct CDR3 sequences listed, 53% were seen once. The material sequenced was blood. These receptors came from a man of 80 years or more in good health. Both conserved end residues are part of each CDR3. The order of the fields is CDR3 DNA, CDR3 protein, J gene, D gene, V gene, clone size. The D gene is left open where the match is weak. Expanded clones are given a class, and other clones once, few, many or no size at all.

cdr3_nt: TGTGCCAGCAGCCAAGCCGTGACAGGGACTAACTATGGCTACACCTTC
cdr3_aa: CASSQAVTGTNYGYTF
j_call: TRBJ1-2
d_call: TRBD1
v_call: TRBV4-2
clone_size: NA

cdr3_nt: TGCAGCGTGCTCATGGGTGCAGATACGCAGTATTTT
cdr3_aa: CSVLMGADTQYF
j_call: TRBJ2-3
d_call: NA
v_call: TRBV29-1
clone_size: few

cdr3_nt: TGCAGTGCTAGAGAATCAGTGAACACTGAAGCTTTCTTT
cdr3_aa: CSARESVNTEAFF
j_call: TRBJ1-1
d_call: NA
v_call: TRBV20-1
clone_size: NA

cdr3_nt: TGTGCCATCAGTGAGTCGTCCCTTCTCAAAAACATTCAGTACTTC
cdr3_aa: CAISESSLLKNIQYF
j_call: TRBJ2-4
d_call: NA
v_call: TRBV10-3
clone_size: NA

cdr3_nt: TGTGCCAGCAGCCAGCCTGGACTGGCCTACGAGCAGTACTTC
cdr3_aa: CASSQPGLAYEQYF
j_call: TRBJ2-7
d_call: NA
v_call: TRBV3-1
clone_size: few

cdr3_nt: TGTGCCACCAGCACTCCGAGGGGAGGCACAGATACGCAGTATTTT
cdr3_aa: CATSTPRGGTDTQYF
j_call: TRBJ2-3
d_call: NA
v_call: TRBV15
clone_size: NA

cdr3_nt: TGTGCCAGCACTTCACAGTCGCCAAACATTCAGTACTTC
cdr3_aa: CASTSQSPNIQYF
j_call: TRBJ2-4
d_call: NA
v_call: TRBV28
clone_size: few

cdr3_nt: TGCAGCGTTGGGGCTAGCGATGTGGGGCAGTTCTTC
cdr3_aa: CSVGASDVGQFF
j_call: TRBJ2-1
d_call: NA
v_call: TRBV29-1
clone_size: once

cdr3_nt: TGTGCCAGCAGCCAAGGGGGTGGCAGATACGCGTATTTT
cdr3_aa: CASSQGGGRYAYF
j_call: TRBJ2-3
d_call: NA
v_call: TRBV3-1
clone_size: NA

cdr3_nt: TGTGCCAGCAGCTTTGCCGAGGGACTAAAATACGCGTATTTT
cdr3_aa: CASSFAEGLKYAYF
j_call: TRBJ2-3
d_call: TRBD2
v_call: TRBV7-8
clone_size: NA

cdr3_nt: TGTGCCAGCAAAGGTGTAGATCGCCCGACCGGGGAGCTGTTTTTT
cdr3_aa: CASKGVDRPTGELFF
j_call: TRBJ2-2
d_call: NA
v_call: TRBV6-5
clone_size: NA

cdr3_nt: TGTGCCAGCAGTGAACGGCTCCGGGGTAAAGGCTACACCTTC
cdr3_aa: CASSERLRGKGYTF
j_call: TRBJ1-2
d_call: NA
v_call: TRBV6-1
clone_size: NA

cdr3_nt: TGTGCCAGCAGGGCGACGGACCTGAGCCAGTACTTC
cdr3_aa: CASRATDLSQYF
j_call: TRBJ2-5
d_call: NA
v_call: TRBV6-5
clone_size: NA

cdr3_nt: TGTGCCAGCAGCTTAGCTAGCGGGAATTTTGACTCCTACGAGCAGTACTTC
cdr3_aa: CASSLASGNFDSYEQYF
j_call: TRBJ2-7
d_call: TRBD2
v_call: TRBV13
clone_size: few

cdr3_nt: TGTGCCAGCAGCTCTACCGGACTAGCGGGGCGAGCTACGCAGTATTTT
cdr3_aa: CASSSTGLAGRATQYF
j_call: TRBJ2-3
d_call: TRBD2
v_call: TRBV7-3
clone_size: few

cdr3_nt: TGCAGCGTTGATCAAGGGCCCGAGCAGTACTTC
cdr3_aa: CSVDQGPEQYF
j_call: TRBJ2-7
d_call: NA
v_call: TRBV29-1
clone_size: many

cdr3_nt: TGCGCCAGCAGTGGGTGGGCTGGCGGGCCTTCCTACGAGCAGTACTTC
cdr3_aa: CASSGWAGGPSYEQYF
j_call: TRBJ2-7
d_call: NA
v_call: TRBV10-1
clone_size: NA

cdr3_nt: TGTGCCAGCAGTTACTCTCACAGGTTGGGCTACGAGCAGTACTTC
cdr3_aa: CASSYSHRLGYEQYF
j_call: TRBJ2-7
d_call: NA
v_call: TRBV6-5
clone_size: NA

cdr3_nt: TGTGCCAGCAGCTTAGTCAGACAGGATACGCAGTATTTT
cdr3_aa: CASSLVRQDTQYF
j_call: TRBJ2-3
d_call: NA
v_call: TRBV7-2
clone_size: NA

cdr3_nt: TGTGCCAGCAGTCTACCGGTTTCGCTATTAGAGACCCAGTACTTC
cdr3_aa: CASSLPVSLLETQYF
j_call: TRBJ2-5
d_call: NA
v_call: TRBV7-3
clone_size: many

cdr3_nt: TGCAGCGTTGAGTCCCCGGGGACAGGGGATGGCTACACCTTC
cdr3_aa: CSVESPGTGDGYTF
j_call: TRBJ1-2
d_call: TRBD1
v_call: TRBV29-1
clone_size: NA

cdr3_nt: TGTGCCAGCAGCTCAACCTCCGGGACGCCTAAAGATGTCTACGAGCAGTACTTC
cdr3_aa: CASSSTSGTPKDVYEQYF
j_call: TRBJ2-7
d_call: NA
v_call: TRBV7-9
clone_size: NA

cdr3_nt: TGTGCCAGCAGAATTAGCGGGAGCGGGGAGACCCAGTACTTC
cdr3_aa: CASRISGSGETQYF
j_call: TRBJ2-5
d_call: TRBD2
v_call: TRBV27
clone_size: NA

cdr3_nt: TGTGCCAGCAGTTACGAGTTGAGCTACGAGCAGTACTTC
cdr3_aa: CASSYELSYEQYF
j_call: TRBJ2-7
d_call: NA
v_call: TRBV6-6
clone_size: NA

cdr3_nt: TGTGCCAGCAGTGAAATCGTAGGGGATTGGAGCACTGAAGCTTTCTTT
cdr3_aa: CASSEIVGDWSTEAFF
j_call: TRBJ1-1
d_call: NA
v_call: TRBV6-1
clone_size: once

cdr3_nt: TGTGCCAGCAGCTTACTGCCTGGGATCGTCTACAATGAGCAGTTCTTC
cdr3_aa: CASSLLPGIVYNEQFF
j_call: TRBJ2-1
d_call: NA
v_call: TRBV7-2
clone_size: NA

cdr3_nt: TGCAGCGTTGCACGCCTAGTGGGGCCCAATGAGCAGTTCTTC
cdr3_aa: CSVARLVGPNEQFF
j_call: TRBJ2-1
d_call: NA
v_call: TRBV29-1
clone_size: few

cdr3_nt: TGTGCCAGCAGTTACGGGACTAGCGGGTTTAAAAGCTCCTACGAGCAGTACTTC
cdr3_aa: CASSYGTSGFKSSYEQYF
j_call: TRBJ2-7
d_call: TRBD2
v_call: TRBV6-2/TRBV6-3
clone_size: NA